Sequencing of this TCR beta chain was carried out in a study of T-cell memory formation after mild COVID-19. Study at large: There were largely donor-specific TCR clusters.

This clonotype was recorded a few times. Its antigen is not known. Points from the study as a whole: A second wave of clones peaked on day 37, and their SARS-CoV-2 specificity went unconfirmed. Later expanders leaned CD4+, whereas clones that contracted between day 15 and 85 were balanced CD4/CD8. Some clones that responded were present in memory (sampled pre-infection), which suggests cross-reactive memory joined.

TCRdb reanalysed the 5' RACE reads using MiXCR and keeps one entry per CDR3 protein. Among hundreds of thousands of distinct CDR3 sequences listed, roughly 15% were seen once. CDR1 is SGHTA and CDR2 is FQGNSA in the germline V gene. The ends lost 2 bases at V and 7 bases at J; junction bases unmatched: 5. This CDR3 comprises 15 residues. This TCR was sampled from a man between 18 and 29 years old who had mild COVID-19 (a few samples of this study predate the infection). Cell type and time point are not known. The sequencing input was PBMCs or a T cell subset sorted from them (not recorded which). The V and J genes are TRBV7-2 and TRBJ2-1; the match to TRBD1 covers 10 bases. The CDR3, as DNA: TGTGCCAGCAGCTTATTAGGGGGACAGGGGAATGAGCAGTTCTTC. Encoded protein: CASSLLGGQGNEQFF.